This T cell receptor (beta chain) originates from a study of CD8+CD57+ T cells in acquired aplastic anemia. Study information: The study obtained an average of roughly 3 ug of DNA from sorted CD4+ and CD8+ cells.

Genomic DNA was employed as the template in profiling TCR beta VDJ and CDR3. One entry per CDR3 protein, called by TCRdb with MiXCR from the reads. The table records around 500,000 distinct CDR3 sequences, more than 25% of them present only once. Germline assignment: CDR1 DFQATT and CDR2 SNEGSKA (reference sequence). The V gene end was trimmed by 6 bases and the J gene end by 6 bases; junction bases not matched to a gene: 14. The CDR3 length is 15 residues. Previously, flow cytometry had revealed CD8+CD57+ cell expansion in the patients chosen for sequencing. Acquired aplastic anemia of severe grade affected all patients. Patients were untreated when blood was sampled. About this clonotype itself: Its antigen remains unidentified.

Findings of the study overall: Patients had roughly 29 CD8+ CDR3 sequences in common with controls (the shared set).

The chain recombines TRBV20-1 with TRBJ2-3; 8 bases are a match to TRBD1. The sequenced material came from sorted CD4+, CD8+, or CD8+CD57+ T cells (not recorded which) from PBMCs. This clonotype was obtained from a human donor with aplastic anemia. The CDR3 loop is CSAEPGTGGVDTQYF. Written as DNA, the CDR3 is TGCAGTGCAGAACCCGGGACAGGTGGGGTGGATACGCAGTATTTT.